This T cell receptor (beta chain) appears in the sequencing data of a study of blood T cell repertoires in COVID-19. V was pared by 3 bases and J by 0 bases, with 6 bases between. The CDR3 is 13 residues long. Only in-frame clones appear in the TCRdb table, and some are missing; sequencing was by immunoSEQ multiplex PCR. This sample has about 170,000 clones, with approximately 85% found just once. V and J are TRBV12-3 or TRBV12-4 and TRBJ2-7; D might be TRBD2 (6 bases). Sequenced: peripheral blood. The source is a man aged 35 to 55 who had recovered from COVID-19. CDR3 sequence reads: CASSFSGSYEQYF. CDR3 DNA sequence: TGTGCCAGCAGTTTTAGCGGCTCCTACGAGCAGTACTTC.